Listed below are T cell receptor beta chains from one sample, sequenced in a study of blood T cell repertoires in COVID-19. Some clones are missing from TCRdb's copy, which holds only in-frame ones; the method was immunoSEQ multiplex PCR. The sample contains over 350,000 clones, 88% of which appear only once. The sequencing input was PBMCs or T cells enriched from blood (not recorded which). The receptors stem from a woman aged 25 to 39 with acute COVID-19. Each CDR3 is given with its conserved first and last residue. A D gene is named only where the DNA matches it firmly. Not all rows give a size; the values are once, few, many and, for expanded clones, a class.

D: TRBD1; size: NA; J: TRBJ2-7; V: TRBV6-1; DNA: TGTGCCAGCAGTGACCTCCGACAGGGGGCCTATTCCTACGAGCAGTACTTC; CDR3: CASSDLRQGAYSYEQYF
D: TRBD1; size: few; J: TRBJ1-2; V: TRBV19; DNA: TGTGCCAGTAGTACAAGACGGACAGGGGCGGATGGCTACACCTTC; CDR3: CASSTRRTGADGYTF
D: TRBD1; size: NA; J: TRBJ1-2; V: TRBV7-2; DNA: TGTGCCAGCAGCTTAGCGCCCGACAGGGGCTTTAACTATGGCTACACCTTC; CDR3: CASSLAPDRGFNYGYTF
D: NA; size: NA; J: TRBJ1-1; V: TRBV5-6; DNA: TGTGCCAGCAGCTTTGGGGGGACGAACACTGAAGCTTTCTTT; CDR3: CASSFGGTNTEAFF
D: TRBD1; size: NA; J: TRBJ1-1; V: TRBV10-2; DNA: TGCGCCAGCAGTGAACCGGACAGGAGAGTAATGAACACTGAAGCTTTCTTT; CDR3: CASSEPDRRVMNTEAFF
D: TRBD1; size: NA; J: TRBJ1-6; V: TRBV18; DNA: TGTGCCAGCTCACCTCTGGGACAGCCCTCCTCCTATAATTCACCCCTCCACTTT; CDR3: CASSPLGQPSSYNSPLHF
D: TRBD1; size: NA; J: TRBJ1-6; V: TRBV2; DNA: TGTGCCAGCTCGCGGGACAGTAATTCACCCCTCCACTTT; CDR3: CASSRDSNSPLHF
D: NA; size: NA; J: TRBJ2-7; V: TRBV7-2; DNA: TGTGCCAGCAGCCGTACCACAGGGACCTACGAGCAGTACTTC; CDR3: CASSRTTGTYEQYF
D: NA; size: NA; J: TRBJ1-6; V: TRBV7-2; DNA: TGTGCCAGCAGCCAATATAGGGGTTCACCCCTCCACTTT; CDR3: CASSQYRGSPLHF
D: NA; size: NA; J: TRBJ2-7; V: TRBV5-8; DNA: TGTGCCAGCAGCTTCGGCGGGAACTCTTACGAGCAGTACTTC; CDR3: CASSFGGNSYEQYF
D: NA; size: NA; J: TRBJ2-2; V: TRBV7-3; DNA: TGTGCCAGCAGTAGTATGGACACCGGGGAGCTGTTTTTT; CDR3: CASSSMDTGELFF
D: NA; size: NA; J: TRBJ1-5; V: TRBV3-1/TRBV3-2; DNA: TGTGCCAGCAGCAAATCGGTCGGTAGCAATCAGCCCCAGCATTTT; CDR3: CASSKSVGSNQPQHF
D: NA; size: NA; J: TRBJ1-1; V: TRBV18; DNA: TGTGCCAGCTCACCCCGGTACAGGGAGAACACTGAAGCTTTCTTT; CDR3: CASSPRYRENTEAFF
D: NA; size: few; J: TRBJ1-4; V: TRBV11-2; DNA: TGTGCCAGCAGCTTAATGCGGACTGCTAATGAAAAACTGTTTTTT; CDR3: CASSLMRTANEKLFF
D: NA; size: NA; J: TRBJ1-5; V: TRBV18; DNA: TGTGCCAGCTCAGGCTTAGGGGACAATCAGCCCCAGCATTTT; CDR3: CASSGLGDNQPQHF
D: TRBD2; size: NA; J: TRBJ2-1; V: TRBV4-3; DNA: TGCGCCAGCAGCCAAGGGTTGCGGGGGGGCGATGAGCAGTTCTTC; CDR3: CASSQGLRGGDEQFF
D: NA; size: NA; J: TRBJ2-2; V: TRBV5-7; DNA: TGTGCCAGCAGCTTCCGGGGTACGAACACCGGGGAGCTGTTTTTT; CDR3: CASSFRGTNTGELFF
D: NA; size: NA; J: TRBJ2-7; V: TRBV11-2; DNA: TGTGCCAGCAGCCAATCCTACGAGCAGTACTTC; CDR3: CASSQSYEQYF
D: TRBD1; size: NA; J: TRBJ2-1; V: TRBV15; DNA: TGTGCCACCAGAGGGAAGACAGGGTTCTCCTACAATGAGCAGTTCTTC; CDR3: CATRGKTGFSYNEQFF
D: TRBD1; size: NA; J: TRBJ2-3; V: TRBV11-3; DNA: TGTGCCAGCAGCTTGGGACAGACCCCAAGCACAGATACGCAGTATTTT; CDR3: CASSLGQTPSTDTQYF
D: TRBD1; size: NA; J: TRBJ1-1; V: TRBV13; DNA: TGTGCCAGCAGCCAAGGACAGGGGGCGAACACTGAAGCTTTCTTT; CDR3: CASSQGQGANTEAFF
D: NA; size: NA; J: TRBJ1-4; V: TRBV19; DNA: TGTGCCAGCCGCCAGGAGGTCCGAGAAAAACTGTTTTTT; CDR3: CASRQEVREKLFF
D: NA; size: NA; J: TRBJ2-1; V: TRBV5-1; DNA: TGCGCCAGCAGCCCAGGGTTTTCGGACAATGAGCAGTTCTTC; CDR3: CASSPGFSDNEQFF
D: TRBD1; size: NA; J: TRBJ2-7; V: TRBV5-1; DNA: TGCGCCAGCAGCCCAAGCCCCGGGGACAGCAAAAACTACGAGCAGTACTTC; CDR3: CASSPSPGDSKNYEQYF
D: NA; size: once; J: TRBJ1-1; V: TRBV10-1; DNA: TGCGCCAGCAGTGACCCAGGGAACACTGAAGCTTTCTTT; CDR3: CASSDPGNTEAFF
D: NA; size: NA; J: TRBJ2-7; V: TRBV15; DNA: TGTGCCACCAGCAGAGATAAAACTTCAGGGGGGGAGCAGTACTTC; CDR3: CATSRDKTSGGEQYF
D: TRBD2; size: NA; J: TRBJ2-1; V: TRBV10-3; DNA: TGTGCCATCAGAGTAGGCGGGGGGGATTACAATGAGCAGTTCTTC; CDR3: CAIRVGGGDYNEQFF
D: TRBD2; size: NA; J: TRBJ2-1; V: TRBV5-4; DNA: TGTGCCAGCAGCCAAAAACTAGCGGGGGGGCCCCATGAGCAGTTCTTC; CDR3: CASSQKLAGGPHEQFF
D: NA; size: NA; J: TRBJ1-5; V: TRBV6-5; DNA: TGTGCCAGCAGCCGAGGAGGAGGGGATCAGCCCCAGCATTTT; CDR3: CASSRGGGDQPQHF